This T cell receptor (beta chain) was sequenced in a study of tumor-infiltrating lymphocytes in primary liver carcinoma. Researchers generated TCR beta cDNA from about 450 ng of total RNA, relying on a constant-region primer. Employing slightly modified ARM-PCR, three nested multiplex PCR rounds were run, and these gave rise to the TCR beta libraries. Each CDR3 protein gets one entry after TCRdb re-called the multiplex PCR reads with MiXCR. This table holds 100,000 to 150,000 distinct CDR3 sequences, around 60% found once. It was from roughly 20-30 mg of unsorted bulk tissue that RNA and DNA were co-extracted. This clonotype was counted many times. The specimen sequenced was liver tumor tissue from sampling region 3. Specified subset: tumor region T3, left-lateral pole. This clonotype was obtained from a woman aged 55-70 years with primary liver carcinoma and hepatitis B virus infection.

Written as DNA, the CDR3 is TGCGCCAGCAGTGGTTCCGGGAGTAAGACAGATACGCAGTATTTT. It is translated as CASSGSGSKTDTQYF. This rearrangement joins TRBV10-1 to TRBJ2-3; D is perhaps TRBD2 (6 bases). The CDR3 has 15 residues. The germline gives CDR1 WNHNN, CDR2 SYGVQD (reference sequence). V lost 4 bases to trimming and J lost 3 bases, with 14 bases between them.